One sample yielded the 23 T cell receptor beta chains listed below, sequenced in a study of blood T cell repertoires in COVID-19. Only in-frame clones appear in the TCRdb table, and some are missing; sequencing was by immunoSEQ multiplex PCR. Among approximately 330,000 clones listed, roughly 90% were seen once. Sequencing was carried out using peripheral blood. All receptors derive from a woman between 50 and 59 years old with active or convalescent COVID-19.

The V and J genes are TRBV29-1 and TRBJ2-1; TRBD2 agrees at 9 bases. The CDR3 contains 15 residues. The trim removed 4 bases at V and 3 bases at J, leaving 7 bases unmatched. Per germline, CDR1 SQVTM and CDR2 ANQGSEA. CDR3 sequence (DNA): TGCAGCGTTGCCCTACTAGCGGGTATCTACAATGAGCAGTTCTTC. It codes for CSVALLAGIYNEQFF.

The V and J genes are TRBV19 and TRBJ2-6, with D possibly TRBD1 on 6 matching bases. The V end lost 0 bases, the J end lost 4 bases, and 25 bases lay between the germline ends. The CDR3 totals 21 residues. Germline V gene data show CDR1 as LNHDA and CDR2 as SQIVND (reference sequence). Written as DNA, the CDR3 is TGTGCCAGTAGTATAGATTACATCTCGGACAGCTTACGTCCCGGGGCCAACGTCCTGACTTTC. This codes for CASSIDYISDSLRPGANVLTF. Variable domain in full (rest from reference TRBV19 and TRBJ2-6): DGGITQSPKYLFRKEGQNVTLSCEQNLNHDAMYWYRQDPGQGLRLIYYSQIVNDFQKGDIAEGYSVSREKKESFPLTVTSAQKNPTAFYLCASSIDYISDSLRPGANVLTFGAGSRLTVL.

This chain links TRBV6-2 or TRBV6-3 with TRBJ1-2, with 7 nucleotides matching TRBD1. This CDR3 contains 17 residues. Looked up from germline, CDR1 is MNHEY and CDR2 is SVGEGT. V lost 6 bases, J lost 2 bases, and 15 bases stayed unmatched. The CDR3 loop is CASSAIVPRGNNYGYTF. CDR3 DNA: TGTGCCAGCAGCGCCATTGTCCCCAGGGGGAACAACTATGGCTACACCTTC.

The chain carries TRBV28 and TRBJ1-4, with D possibly matching TRBD1 (5 bases). There are 16 residues in the CDR3. V was clipped by 8 bases and J by 5 bases, with 21 bases between them. Germline-derived CDR1 and CDR2 are MDHEN and SYDVKM. The CDR3: CASRRALVGRNEKLFF. CDR3 in DNA: TGTGCCAGCCGCAGGGCATTAGTAGGTAGAAATGAAAAACTGTTTTTT.

The chain uses TRBV7-2 and TRBJ2-7; TRBD2 aligns across 9 bases. This CDR3 region has 15 residues. V was pared by 2 bases and J by 1 base, with 3 bases of the junction left unmatched. CDR1 is SGHTA, CDR2 FQGNSA, per germline. CDR3: CASSLSAGGSYEQYF. CDR3 nucleotide sequence: TGTGCCAGCAGCTTATCAGCGGGGGGTTCCTACGAGCAGTACTTC.

A few counts support this clone. The rearrangement links TRBV7-3 to TRBJ1-1; D might be TRBD1 (5 bases). Germline CDR1 is SGHTA and CDR2 is FQGTGA. The CDR3 is 19 residues long. Trimming stripped 1 base from V and 1 base from J, with 22 bases between. The CDR3 loop reads CASSLNPTVGGVANTEAFF. The DNA of the CDR3 is TGTGCCAGCAGCTTAAACCCTACCGTAGGAGGGGTCGCGAACACTGAAGCTTTCTTT.

The chain couples TRBV7-9 to TRBJ2-5; weak D call: TRBD2 (6 bases). The length of the CDR3 is 15 residues. V was shortened by 1 base and J by 4 bases, with 13 bases between the two germline ends. Per germline, CDR1 SEHNR and CDR2 FQNEAQ (reference sequence). The CDR3 DNA reads as TGTGCCAGCAGCTTAGAAGGGACTGGGGCAGAGACCCAGTACTTC. Encoded protein: CASSLEGTGAETQYF.

This clone was counted a single time. At the DNA level, this CDR3 is encoded by other sequences in the same sample as well. The chain recombines TRBV20-1 with TRBJ2-1; no clear D. Germline V gene sequence: CDR1 DFQATT, CDR2 SNEGSKA (reference sequence). The CDR3 spans 10 residues. Trimming pared 5 bases from V and 5 bases from J, leaving 4 bases between. This CDR3 is CSAGHNEQFF. The CDR3 nucleotides read TGCAGTGCTGGGCACAATGAGCAGTTCTTC.

The chain has TRBV2 and TRBJ2-1, with TRBD2 matching 8 bases. Germline CDR1 reads SNHLY; CDR2 reads FYNNEI. There are 14 residues in the CDR3. V trimming: 6 bases; J trimming: 4 bases; junction bases outside the gene matches: 5. CDR3 DNA sequence: TGTGCCAGCAGAGCGGGAGCTGGTTACAATGAGCAGTTCTTC. It translates to CASRAGAGYNEQFF.

This sequence joins TRBV28 and TRBJ2-1; TRBD2 aligns across 8 bases. Germline V gene data show CDR1 as MDHEN and CDR2 as SYDVKM. This CDR3 is built from 18 residues. After removal of 3 bases from V and 6 bases from J, the junction contained 16 bases not matched to a gene. Here the CDR3 reads CASSLSIAGWGVGNEQFF. For the CDR3, the DNA is TGTGCCAGCAGTTTGTCGATAGCGGGATGGGGTGTAGGCAATGAGCAGTTCTTC. The full variable domain, with the rest looked up from reference TRBV28 and TRBJ2-1, is DVKVTQSSRYLVKRTGEKVFLECVQDMDHENMFWYRQDPGLGLRLIYFSYDVKMKEKGDIPEGYSVSREKKERFSLILESASTNQTSMYLCASSLSIAGWGVGNEQFFGPGTRLTVL.

CDR3 DNA: TGTGCCAGCAGTTTAGGGGGGTACTCCTACGAGCAGTACTTC. Its translation: CASSLGGYSYEQYF. The chain uses TRBV28 and TRBJ2-7, with D perhaps matching TRBD2 (6 bases). The CDR3 spans 14 residues. CDR1 and CDR2 (germline): MDHEN, SYDVKM. The V and J ends lost 2 bases and 0 bases respectively, with 8 bases between them.

This clone has a single count. The chain combines TRBV7-2 with TRBJ2-5; unclear D gene. Germline V lookup: CDR1 SGHTA, CDR2 FQGNSA. This CDR3 contains 14 residues. V lost 0 bases to trimming and J lost 2 bases, with 7 bases between them. CDR3 amino acids: CASSLARLQETQYF. In nucleotides, the CDR3 is TGTGCCAGCAGCTTAGCTCGTCTTCAAGAGACCCAGTACTTC.

The chain uses TRBV5-1 and TRBJ2-5; 8 nucleotides match TRBD1. CDR1 and CDR2 (germline): SGHRS, YFSETQ. The trim removed 4 bases at V and 7 bases at J, leaving 9 bases unmatched. The CDR3 spans 14 residues. CDR3 loop: CASSPPVTGGTQYF. The CDR3 DNA follows: TGCGCCAGCAGCCCCCCGGTCACAGGGGGGACCCAGTACTTC.

The J gene is TRBJ1-3, the V gene TRBV11-1; the D is unclear. Germline CDR1 and CDR2: SGHAT and FQDESV (reference sequence). The length of the CDR3 is 14 residues. V shed 4 bases and J shed 1 base, with 8 bases lying between them. The CDR3 region is CASSSGRSGNTIYF. DNA for the CDR3: TGTGCCAGCAGCTCCGGGAGATCTGGAAACACCATATATTTT.

The V gene is TRBV4-3, the J gene TRBJ1-1; D is unresolved. Germline CDR1 is LGHNA and CDR2 is YSLEER. V lost 2 bases and J 4 bases, leaving 11 bases between the germline ends. This CDR3 spans 14 amino acids. The CDR3 loop is CASSQRPAGTEAFF. The CDR3 DNA sequence: TGCGCCAGCAGCCAACGTCCGGCGGGCACTGAAGCTTTCTTT.

This rearrangement joins TRBV19 to TRBJ2-1; TRBD2 is a possible D gene (6 bases). CDR3 length: 14 residues. Trimming left V 3 bases short and J 8 bases short, with 14 bases between. From germline, CDR1 is LNHDA and CDR2 SQIVND (reference sequence). The CDR3, as DNA: TGTGCCAGTAGTATGTTCGGGGAGGCTTATGAGCAGTTCTTC. As protein: CASSMFGEAYEQFF.

This chain connects TRBV19 to TRBJ1-2, with D unresolved. The CDR3 loop spans 12 amino acids. V gave up 4 bases and J gave up 5 bases, with 8 bases separating them. The germline gives CDR1 LNHDA, CDR2 SQIVND (reference sequence). The CDR3 region is CASSNDIYGYTF. The CDR3 DNA follows: TGTGCCAGTAGTAACGACATTTATGGCTACACCTTC.

The chain couples TRBV4-3 to TRBJ2-6, with 11 bases aligning to TRBD2. V lost 4 bases to trimming and J lost 0 bases; unmatched junction nucleotides: 5. CDR1 and CDR2 (germline): LGHNA, YSLEER. This CDR3 is 18 amino acids long. The DNA of the CDR3 is TGCGCCAGCAGCCTTATAGCGGGAGGGTTCTCTGGGGCCAACGTCCTGACTTTC. It encodes CASSLIAGGFSGANVLTF.

The rearrangement uses TRBV5-5 and TRBJ2-3; TRBD2 agrees at 9 bases. CDR1 and CDR2 (germline): SGHKS, YYEKEE (reference sequence). The V gene end was trimmed by 1 base and the J gene end by 4 bases; junction bases not matched to a gene: 1. The CDR3 covers 14 residues. As DNA, the CDR3 is TGTGCCAGCAGCTTGCCTAGCGGGGCAGATACGCAGTATTTT. It encodes CASSLPSGADTQYF.

The chain carries TRBV7-8 and TRBJ1-1; the match to TRBD1 covers 9 bases. This CDR3 comprises 14 residues. V shed 5 bases, J shed 4 bases, and the junction held 5 bases outside the gene matches. Per germline, CDR1 SGHVS and CDR2 FQNEAQ. The chain's CDR3 is CASSRGGQGTEAFF. CDR3 in DNA: TGTGCCAGCAGCCGAGGGGGACAGGGCACTGAAGCTTTCTTT.

The J gene is TRBJ1-1, the V gene TRBV6-5; 7 positions agree with TRBD1. Trimming took 9 bases from V and 3 from J; bases not matched to a gene: 7. The length of the CDR3 is 13 residues. CDR1 is MNHEY and CDR2 is SVGAGI in the germline V gene. In DNA, the CDR3 is TGTGCCAGTGTTAGGGACAGATACACTGAAGCTTTCTTT. It translates to CASVRDRYTEAFF.

The V gene is TRBV24-1, the J gene TRBJ1-5; D uncertain. CDR1 and CDR2 from the germline V gene are KGHDR and SFDVKD. Trimming cost V 7 bases and J 5 bases, with 8 bases left between them. The CDR3 length is 12 residues. CDR3 region: CATSGRYQPQHF. CDR3 nucleotide sequence: TGTGCCACCAGCGGGAGGTATCAGCCCCAGCATTTT.

The V and J genes are TRBV18 and TRBJ1-1; 7 bases agree with TRBD1. V was clipped by 3 bases and J by 6 bases; unmatched bases: 7. This CDR3 region has 14 residues. Germline V gene sequence: CDR1 KGHSH, CDR2 LQKENI. CDR3 residues: CASSPRYTGAEAFF. The CDR3 bases are TGTGCCAGCTCACCCCGATATACAGGGGCTGAAGCTTTCTTT.